This T cell receptor (beta chain) was profiled in a study of T cell responses to AZD1222 COVID-19 vaccine. Study results and limitations: Seropositive at baseline were only a handful of AZD1222 recipients.

Trimming pared 0 bases from V and 0 bases from J, leaving 8 bases between. CDR3 length equals 15 residues. Looked up from germline, CDR1 is MNHEY and CDR2 is SVGAGI. This clone was observed a single time. Its cognate antigen is unknown. This table comes from immunoSEQ multiplex PCR, and its TCRdb copy is limited to in-frame clones, with some not included. This sample has over 130,000 clones, with about 90% found just once. The sequence derives from an adult who received the MenACWY meningococcal vaccine as a control. This rearrangement joins TRBV6-5 to TRBJ1-1; D remains unclear. The starting material was peripheral blood, obtained 28 days after the second dose of the MenACWY control vaccine. CDR3 in DNA: TGTGCCAGCAGTTACTCCCCCAGAATGAACACTGAAGCTTTCTTT. Translating gives CASSYSPRMNTEAFF.